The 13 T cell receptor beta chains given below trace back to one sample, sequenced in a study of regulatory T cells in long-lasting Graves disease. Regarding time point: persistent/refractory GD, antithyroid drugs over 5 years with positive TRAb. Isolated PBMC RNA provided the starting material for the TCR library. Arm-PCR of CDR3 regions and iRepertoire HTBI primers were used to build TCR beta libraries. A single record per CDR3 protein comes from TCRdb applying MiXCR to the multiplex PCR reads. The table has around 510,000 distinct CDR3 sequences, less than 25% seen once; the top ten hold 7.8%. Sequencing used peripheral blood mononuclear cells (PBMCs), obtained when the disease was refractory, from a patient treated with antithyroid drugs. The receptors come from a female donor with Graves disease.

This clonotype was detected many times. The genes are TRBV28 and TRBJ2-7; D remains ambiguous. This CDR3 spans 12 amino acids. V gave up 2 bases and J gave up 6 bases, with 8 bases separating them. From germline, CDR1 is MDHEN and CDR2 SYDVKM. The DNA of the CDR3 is TGTGCCAGCAGTTTAGATGCGCTCGAGCAGTACTTC. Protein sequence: CASSLDALEQYF.

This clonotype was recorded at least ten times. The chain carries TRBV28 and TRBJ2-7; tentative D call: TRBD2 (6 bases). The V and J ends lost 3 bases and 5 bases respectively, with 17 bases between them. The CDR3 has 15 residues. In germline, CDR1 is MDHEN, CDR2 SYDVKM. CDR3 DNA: TGTGCCAGCAGTTTGACCAACGGGGGTCCCAACGAGCAGTACTTC. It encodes CASSLTNGGPNEQYF.

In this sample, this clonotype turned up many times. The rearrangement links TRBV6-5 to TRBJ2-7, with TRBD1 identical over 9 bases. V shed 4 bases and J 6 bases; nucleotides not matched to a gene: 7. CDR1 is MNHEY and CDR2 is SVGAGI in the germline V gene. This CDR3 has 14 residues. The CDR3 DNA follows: TGTGCCAGCAGTTCCCGGACAGGGGAAGGCGAGCAGTACTTC. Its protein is CASSSRTGEGEQYF.

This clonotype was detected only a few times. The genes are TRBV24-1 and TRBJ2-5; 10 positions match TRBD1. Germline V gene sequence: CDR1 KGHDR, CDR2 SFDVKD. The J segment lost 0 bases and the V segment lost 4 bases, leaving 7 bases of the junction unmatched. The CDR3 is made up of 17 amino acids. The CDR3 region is CATSDPDRGPYQETQYF. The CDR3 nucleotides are TGTGCCACCAGTGACCCCGACAGGGGGCCCTACCAAGAGACCCAGTACTTC.

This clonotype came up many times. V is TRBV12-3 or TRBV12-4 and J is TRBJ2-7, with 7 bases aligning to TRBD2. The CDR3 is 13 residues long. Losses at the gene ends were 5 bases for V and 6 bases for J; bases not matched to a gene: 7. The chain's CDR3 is CASSRTSRAEQYF. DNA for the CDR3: TGTGCCAGCAGTCGGACTAGTCGAGCCGAGCAGTACTTC.

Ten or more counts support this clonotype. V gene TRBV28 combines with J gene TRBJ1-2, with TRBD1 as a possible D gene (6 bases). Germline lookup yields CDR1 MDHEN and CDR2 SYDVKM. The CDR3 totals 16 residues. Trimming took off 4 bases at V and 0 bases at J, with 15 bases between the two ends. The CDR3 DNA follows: TGTGCCAGCAGTTCAAATAGGGACAAAGCTAACTATGGCTACACCTTC. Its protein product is CASSSNRDKANYGYTF.

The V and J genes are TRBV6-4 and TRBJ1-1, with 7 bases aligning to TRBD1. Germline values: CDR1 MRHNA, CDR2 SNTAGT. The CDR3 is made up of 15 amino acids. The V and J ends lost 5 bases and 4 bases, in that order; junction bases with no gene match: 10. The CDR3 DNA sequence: TGTGCCAGCAGTTATTCGACAGGGAGCGGCACTGAAGCTTTCTTT. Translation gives CASSYSTGSGTEAFF.

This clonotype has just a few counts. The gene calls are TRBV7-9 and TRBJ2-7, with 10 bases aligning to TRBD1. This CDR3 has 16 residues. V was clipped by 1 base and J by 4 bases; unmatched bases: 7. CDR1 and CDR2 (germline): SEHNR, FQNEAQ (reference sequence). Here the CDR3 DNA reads TGTGCCAGCAGCTTAGAGGATGGGACAGGGGATTACGAGCAGTACTTC. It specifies CASSLEDGTGDYEQYF.

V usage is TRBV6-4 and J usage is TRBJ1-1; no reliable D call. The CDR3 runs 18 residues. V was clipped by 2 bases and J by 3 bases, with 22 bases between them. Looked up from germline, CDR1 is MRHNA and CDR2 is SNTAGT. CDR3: CASSDPPRDRWRDTEAFF. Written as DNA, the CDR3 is TGTGCCAGCAGTGACCCGCCCCGCGACCGGTGGCGGGACACTGAAGCTTTCTTT.

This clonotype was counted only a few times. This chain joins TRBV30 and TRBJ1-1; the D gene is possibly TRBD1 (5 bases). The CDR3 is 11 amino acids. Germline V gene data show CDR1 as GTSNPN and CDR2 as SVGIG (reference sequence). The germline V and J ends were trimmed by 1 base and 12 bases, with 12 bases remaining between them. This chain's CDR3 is CAWSGSREPFF. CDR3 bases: TGTGCCTGGAGTGGGTCCAGGGAACCTTTCTTT.

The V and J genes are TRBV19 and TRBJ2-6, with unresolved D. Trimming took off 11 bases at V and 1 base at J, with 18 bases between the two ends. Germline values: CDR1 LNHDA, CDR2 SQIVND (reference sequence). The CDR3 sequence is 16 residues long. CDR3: CAGTPEVLSGANVLTF. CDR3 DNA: TGTGCCGGTACCCCCGAGGTCCTATCTGGGGCCAACGTCCTGACTTTC. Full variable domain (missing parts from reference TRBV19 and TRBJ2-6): DGGITQSPKYLFRKEGQNVTLSCEQNLNHDAMYWYRQDPGQGLRLIYYSQIVNDFQKGDIAEGYSVSREKKESFPLTVTSAQKNPTAFYLCAGTPEVLSGANVLTFGAGSRLTVL.

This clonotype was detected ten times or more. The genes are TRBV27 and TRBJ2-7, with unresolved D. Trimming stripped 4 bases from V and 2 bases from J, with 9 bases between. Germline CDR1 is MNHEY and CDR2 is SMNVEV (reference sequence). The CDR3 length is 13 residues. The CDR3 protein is CASSSYFPYEQYF. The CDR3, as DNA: TGTGCCAGCAGTTCCTACTTCCCCTACGAGCAGTACTTC.

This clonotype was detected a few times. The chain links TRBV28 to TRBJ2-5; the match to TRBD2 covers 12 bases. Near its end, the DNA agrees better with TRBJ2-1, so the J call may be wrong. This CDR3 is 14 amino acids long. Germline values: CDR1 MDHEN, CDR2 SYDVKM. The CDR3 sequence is CASSFTSGRNEQFF. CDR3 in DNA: TGTGCCAGCAGTTTTACTAGCGGGAGGAATGAGCAGTTCTTC.